These 13 T cell receptor beta chains came from one sample sequenced in a study of PD-1 blockade in classical Hodgkin lymphoma. Time point specified: newly diagnosed, previously untreated cHL patient sample. Thawed PBMCs underwent magnetic negative selection to obtain purified CD8+ T cells. TCRdb's table, derived via immunoSEQ multiplex PCR, lists solely in-frame clones and lacks some. Of about 5,000 clones in the sample, 70% to 90% were seen once. The material sequenced was CD8+ T cells from blood. These TCRs come from a human donor with classical Hodgkin lymphoma.

This clone was picked up one time. The V gene is TRBV15, the J gene TRBJ2-7, with TRBD2 matching over 7 bases. Germline CDR1 reads LNHNV; CDR2 reads YYDKDF (reference sequence). Trimming removed 0 bases from V and 2 bases from J; junction bases left unmatched: 4. The CDR3 loop spans 15 amino acids. This chain's CDR3 is CATSRDARGAYEQYF. The DNA of the CDR3 is TGTGCCACCAGCAGAGATGCTCGGGGGGCCTACGAGCAGTACTTC.

This chain connects TRBV6-5 to TRBJ2-7, with D unresolved. V was trimmed by 1 base and J by 0 bases, leaving 7 bases between them. Germline V lookup: CDR1 MNHEY, CDR2 SVGAGI. The CDR3 runs 14 residues. CDR3 DNA sequence: TGTGCCAGCAGTTACTGGCCAGTCTCCTACGAGCAGTACTTC. Translated, it gives CASSYWPVSYEQYF.

The CDR3, as DNA: TGTGCCAGTAGTACGCCTGCAACAACGGTTGGGTTCGGTTACGAGCAGTACTTC. Protein: CASSTPATTVGFGYEQYF. The chain has TRBV19 and TRBJ2-7; D not certain. Germline-derived CDR1 and CDR2 are LNHDA and SQIVND (reference sequence). The CDR3 consists of 18 residues. Trimming took off 4 bases at V and 4 bases at J, with 26 bases between the two ends.

Only a few counts were recorded for this clone. This chain joins TRBV29-1 and TRBJ1-1; 7 bases align to TRBD1. The V and J ends lost 7 bases and 5 bases, in that order; junction bases with no gene match: 4. The CDR3 totals 11 residues. Germline loops: CDR1 SQVTM, CDR2 ANQGSEA. The chain's CDR3 is CSGQGNTEAFF. The CDR3 bases are TGCAGCGGACAGGGTAATACTGAAGCTTTCTTT.

The V and J genes are TRBV28 and TRBJ1-5; D unresolved. V dropped 3 bases and J dropped 2 bases, with 2 bases sitting between them. Germline assignment: CDR1 MDHEN and CDR2 SYDVKM. This CDR3 comprises 12 residues. CDR3: CASSFRNQPQHF. CDR3 in DNA: TGTGCCAGCAGTTTCCGCAATCAGCCCCAGCATTTT.

In this sample, this clone turned up once. The chain carries TRBV6-5 and TRBJ2-1, with D tentatively TRBD1 or TRBD2 (6 bases each). The CDR3 runs to 13 residues. V lost 2 bases to trimming and J lost 7 bases, with 9 bases between them. Per germline, CDR1 MNHEY and CDR2 SVGAGI. The CDR3 DNA reads TGTGCCAGCAGTTACGGAGGGGGGAATGAGCAGTTCTTC. Translating it yields CASSYGGGNEQFF.

The chain couples TRBV25-1 to TRBJ2-7, with a weak D call TRBD2 (5 bases). This CDR3 is 18 amino acids long. Germline values: CDR1 MGHDK, CDR2 SYGVNS. V lost 5 bases, J lost 3 bases, and 26 bases lay in between. The CDR3 sequence: CASSNTQTWLSGNYEQYF. In DNA form, the CDR3 reads TGTGCCAGCAGTAACACACAGACGTGGCTTTCCGGGAACTACGAGCAGTACTTC.

The chain has TRBV28 and TRBJ2-3; TRBD1 aligns across 10 bases. The germline V gene has CDR1 MDHEN and CDR2 SYDVKM. J lost 2 bases, V lost 6 bases, and 5 bases had no gene match. The length of the CDR3 is 15 residues. This CDR3 is CASRAGTGDTDTQYF. Here the CDR3 DNA reads TGTGCCAGCAGAGCCGGGACAGGGGACACAGATACGCAGTATTTT.

The CDR3 region is CASSEAGESNEQFF. The CDR3, as DNA: TGTGCCAGCAGTGAAGCGGGGGAATCCAATGAGCAGTTCTTC. The chain employs TRBV6-1 and TRBJ2-1; either TRBD1 or TRBD2 may fit D (5 bases each). The ends were cut back, 0 bases at V and 6 bases at J, with 9 bases in the middle. Germline CDR1 is MNHNS and CDR2 is SASEGT. CDR3 length equals 14 residues.

The chain recombines TRBV25-1 with TRBJ2-7, with TRBD2 as a possible D gene (5 bases). The CDR3 length is 17 residues. Germline V gene data show CDR1 as MGHDK and CDR2 as SYGVNS. Trimming pared 0 bases from V and 1 base from J, leaving 16 bases between. DNA for the CDR3: TGTGCCAGCAGTGAATATATAAAGGACGGGATATCCTACGAGCAGTACTTC. This gives the protein CASSEYIKDGISYEQYF.

In its sample, this clone was seen once. The rearrangement joins TRBV12-5 to TRBJ1-1; 7 bases are shared with TRBD1. Germline-derived CDR1 and CDR2 are LGHNT and FRNRAP. CDR3 length equals 16 residues. V shed 6 bases, J shed 3 bases, and the junction held 13 bases outside the gene matches. As DNA, the CDR3 is TGTGCTAGTGGCAAAAGGACGGGACAGCCCGACACTGAAGCTTTCTTT. Amino acids: CASGKRTGQPDTEAFF.

This chain links TRBV4-1 with TRBJ2-7, with D perhaps TRBD1 (5 bases). CDR3 length equals 10 residues. CDR1 is MGHRA and CDR2 is YSYEKL in the germline V gene. CDR3 bases: TGCGATAGGGGCCACTACGAGCAGTACTTC. Its translation is CDRGHYEQYF.

There are a few counts of this clone. The chain is built from TRBV5-5 and TRBJ1-3, with 11 bases lining up with TRBD1. Germline V CDR1 and CDR2: SGHKS, YYEKEE (reference sequence). V gave up 2 bases and J gave up 0 bases; unmatched junction bases: 1. This CDR3 is built from 16 residues. CDR3 bases: TGTGCCAGCAGCTTTGGGACAGGGGGCTCTGGAAACACCATATATTTT. This codes for CASSFGTGGSGNTIYF.